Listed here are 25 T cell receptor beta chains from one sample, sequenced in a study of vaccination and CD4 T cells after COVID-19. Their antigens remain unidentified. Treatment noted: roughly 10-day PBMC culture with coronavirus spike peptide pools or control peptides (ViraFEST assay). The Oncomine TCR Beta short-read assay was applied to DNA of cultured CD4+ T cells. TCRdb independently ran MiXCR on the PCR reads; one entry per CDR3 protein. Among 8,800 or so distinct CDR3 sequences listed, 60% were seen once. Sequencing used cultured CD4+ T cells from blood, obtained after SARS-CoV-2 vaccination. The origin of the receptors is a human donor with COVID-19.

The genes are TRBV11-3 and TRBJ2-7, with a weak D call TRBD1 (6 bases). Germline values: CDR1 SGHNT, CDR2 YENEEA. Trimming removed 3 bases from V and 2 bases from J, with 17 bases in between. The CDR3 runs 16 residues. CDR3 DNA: TGTGCCAGCAGCTTGGGCTCTAGGACAGAAACCTACGAGCAGTACTTC. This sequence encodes CASSLGSRTETYEQYF. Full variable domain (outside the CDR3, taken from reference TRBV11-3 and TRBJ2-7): EAGVVQSPRYKIIEKKQPVAFWCNPISGHNTLYWYLQNLGQGPELLIRYENEEAVDDSQLPKDRFSAERLKGVDSTLKIQPAELGDSAVYLCASSLGSRTETYEQYFGPGTRLTVT.

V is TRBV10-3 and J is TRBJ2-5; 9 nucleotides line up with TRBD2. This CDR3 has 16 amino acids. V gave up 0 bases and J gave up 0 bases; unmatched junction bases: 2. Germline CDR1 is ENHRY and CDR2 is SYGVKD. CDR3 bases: TGTGCCATCAGTGAGTCGCTAGCGGGGTACCAAGAGACCCAGTACTTC. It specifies CAISESLAGYQETQYF.

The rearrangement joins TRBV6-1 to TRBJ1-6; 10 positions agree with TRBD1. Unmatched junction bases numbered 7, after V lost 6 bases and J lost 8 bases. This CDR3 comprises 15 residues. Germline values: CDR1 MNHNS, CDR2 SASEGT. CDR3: CASRDTGTGDSPLHF. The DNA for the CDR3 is TGTGCCAGCAGAGACACCGGGACAGGGGATTCACCCCTCCACTTT.

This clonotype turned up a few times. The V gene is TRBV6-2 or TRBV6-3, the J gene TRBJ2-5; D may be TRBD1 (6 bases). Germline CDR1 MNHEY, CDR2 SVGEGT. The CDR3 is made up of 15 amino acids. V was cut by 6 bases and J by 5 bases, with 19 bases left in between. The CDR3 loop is CASSLGGAEAETQYF. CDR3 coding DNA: TGTGCCAGCAGCCTAGGGGGAGCCGAGGCGGAGACCCAGTACTTC.

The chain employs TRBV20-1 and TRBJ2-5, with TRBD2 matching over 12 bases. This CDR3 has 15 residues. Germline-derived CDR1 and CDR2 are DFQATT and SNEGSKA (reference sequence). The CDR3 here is CSLQTSGGPQETQYF. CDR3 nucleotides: TGCAGCCTACAGACTAGCGGGGGACCCCAAGAGACCCAGTACTTC.

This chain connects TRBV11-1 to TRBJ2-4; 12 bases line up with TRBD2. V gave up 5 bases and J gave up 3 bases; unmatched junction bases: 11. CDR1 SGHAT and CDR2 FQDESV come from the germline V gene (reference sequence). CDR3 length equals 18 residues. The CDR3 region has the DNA TGTGCCAGCAGCGAGAGAGGTCGGACTAGCGGGGTCAAAAACATTCAGTACTTC. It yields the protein CASSERGRTSGVKNIQYF.

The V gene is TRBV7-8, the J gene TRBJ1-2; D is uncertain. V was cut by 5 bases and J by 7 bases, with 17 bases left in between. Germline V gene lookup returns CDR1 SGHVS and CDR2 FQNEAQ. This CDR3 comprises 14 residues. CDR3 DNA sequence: TGTGCCAGCAGCCCTAGGACCGCGGAGGGTGGCTACACCTTC. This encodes CASSPRTAEGGYTF.

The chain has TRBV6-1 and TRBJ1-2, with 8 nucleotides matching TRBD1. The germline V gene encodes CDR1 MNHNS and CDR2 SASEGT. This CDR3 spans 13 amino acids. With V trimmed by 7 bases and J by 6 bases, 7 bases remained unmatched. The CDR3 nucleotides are TGTGCCAGCACCCTCGGACAGGGTCATGGCTACACCTTC. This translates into CASTLGQGHGYTF.

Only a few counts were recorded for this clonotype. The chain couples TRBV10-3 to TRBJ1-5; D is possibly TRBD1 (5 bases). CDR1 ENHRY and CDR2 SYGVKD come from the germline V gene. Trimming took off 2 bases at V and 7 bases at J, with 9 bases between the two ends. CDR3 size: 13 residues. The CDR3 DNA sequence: TGTGCCATCAGTGAGGAGGGGTCCCAGCCCCAGCATTTT. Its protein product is CAISEEGSQPQHF.

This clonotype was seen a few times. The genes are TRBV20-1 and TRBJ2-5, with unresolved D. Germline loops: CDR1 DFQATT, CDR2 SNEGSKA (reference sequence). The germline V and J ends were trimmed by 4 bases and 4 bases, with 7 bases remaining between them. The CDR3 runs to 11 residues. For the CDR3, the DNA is TGCAGTGCTAAAAAGGGAGAGACCCAGTACTTC. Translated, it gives CSAKKGETQYF.

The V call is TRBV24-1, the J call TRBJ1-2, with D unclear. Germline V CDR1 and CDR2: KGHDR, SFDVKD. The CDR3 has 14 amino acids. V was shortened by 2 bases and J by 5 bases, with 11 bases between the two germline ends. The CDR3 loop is CATSDSAQQYGYTF. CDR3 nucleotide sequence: TGTGCCACCAGTGATTCGGCACAGCAGTATGGCTACACCTTC.

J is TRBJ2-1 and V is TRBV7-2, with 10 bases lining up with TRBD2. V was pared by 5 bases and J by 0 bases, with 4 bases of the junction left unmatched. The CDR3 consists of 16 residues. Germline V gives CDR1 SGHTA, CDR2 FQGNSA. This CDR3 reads CASSASGGSSYNEQFF. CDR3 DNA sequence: TGTGCCAGCAGCGCTAGCGGGGGAAGCTCCTACAATGAGCAGTTCTTC.

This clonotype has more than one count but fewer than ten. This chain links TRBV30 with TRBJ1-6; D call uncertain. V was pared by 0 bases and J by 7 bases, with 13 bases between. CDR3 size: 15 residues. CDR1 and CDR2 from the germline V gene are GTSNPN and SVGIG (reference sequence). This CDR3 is CAWSVGGGWNSPLHF. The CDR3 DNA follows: TGTGCCTGGAGTGTAGGAGGAGGGTGGAATTCACCCCTCCACTTT.

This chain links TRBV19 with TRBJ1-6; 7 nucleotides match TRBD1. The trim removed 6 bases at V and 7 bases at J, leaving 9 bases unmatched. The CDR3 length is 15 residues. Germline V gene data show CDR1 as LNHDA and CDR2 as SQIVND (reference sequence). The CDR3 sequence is CASRTDRAQNSPLHF. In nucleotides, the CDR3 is TGTGCCAGTAGAACCGACAGGGCCCAAAATTCACCCCTCCACTTT.

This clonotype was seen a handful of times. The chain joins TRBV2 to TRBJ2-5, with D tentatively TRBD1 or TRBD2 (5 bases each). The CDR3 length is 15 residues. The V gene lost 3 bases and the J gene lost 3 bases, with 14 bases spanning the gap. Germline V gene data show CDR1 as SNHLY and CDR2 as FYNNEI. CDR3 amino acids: CASSDSRGEKETQYF. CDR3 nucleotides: TGTGCCAGCAGTGATAGCAGAGGGGAGAAAGAGACCCAGTACTTC.

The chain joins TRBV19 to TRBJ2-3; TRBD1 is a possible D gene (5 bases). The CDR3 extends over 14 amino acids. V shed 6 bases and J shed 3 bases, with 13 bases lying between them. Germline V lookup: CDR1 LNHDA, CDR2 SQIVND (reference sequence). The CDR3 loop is CASRVDSGTDTQYF. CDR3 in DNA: TGTGCCAGTAGAGTCGACAGTGGGACAGATACGCAGTATTTT.

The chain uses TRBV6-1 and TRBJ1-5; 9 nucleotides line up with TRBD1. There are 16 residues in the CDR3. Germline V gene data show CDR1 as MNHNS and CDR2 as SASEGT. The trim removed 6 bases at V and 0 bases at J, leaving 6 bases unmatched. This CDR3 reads CASRRTGANSNQPQHF. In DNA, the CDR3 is TGTGCCAGCAGACGGACAGGGGCGAATAGCAATCAGCCCCAGCATTTT.

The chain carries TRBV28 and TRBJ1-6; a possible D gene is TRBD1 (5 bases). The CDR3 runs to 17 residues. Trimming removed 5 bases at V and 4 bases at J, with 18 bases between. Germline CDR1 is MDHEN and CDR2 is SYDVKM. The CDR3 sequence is CASSLPETQGYNSPLHF. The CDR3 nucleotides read TGTGCCAGCAGTCTCCCAGAGACTCAGGGTTATAATTCACCCCTCCACTTT.

The CDR3 region is CASSRTDGGGAGTDTQYF. For the CDR3, the DNA is TGCGCCAGCAGCCGGACTGATGGGGGGGGGGCCGGCACAGATACGCAGTATTTT. V gene TRBV5-1 combines with J gene TRBJ2-3; D is possibly TRBD2 (7 bases). The ends were cut back, 4 bases at V and 1 base at J, with 22 bases in the middle. Germline values: CDR1 SGHRS, CDR2 YFSETQ. The CDR3 covers 18 residues.

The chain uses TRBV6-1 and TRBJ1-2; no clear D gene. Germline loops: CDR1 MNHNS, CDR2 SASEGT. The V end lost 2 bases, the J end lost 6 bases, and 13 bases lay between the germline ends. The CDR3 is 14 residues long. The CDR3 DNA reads TGTGCCAGCAGTGAACCTCCGGGATTACATGGCTACACCTTC. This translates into CASSEPPGLHGYTF.

The CDR3 coding sequence is TGTGCCAGCAGCACGACAGGAGGTTATGGTGAGCAGTTCTTC. Its translation: CASSTTGGYGEQFF. V is TRBV7-9 and J is TRBJ2-1, with D possibly matching TRBD1 (6 bases). The ends were cut back, 5 bases at V and 9 bases at J, with 17 bases in the middle. Germline V gene sequence: CDR1 SEHNR, CDR2 FQNEAQ (reference sequence). The CDR3 contains 14 residues.

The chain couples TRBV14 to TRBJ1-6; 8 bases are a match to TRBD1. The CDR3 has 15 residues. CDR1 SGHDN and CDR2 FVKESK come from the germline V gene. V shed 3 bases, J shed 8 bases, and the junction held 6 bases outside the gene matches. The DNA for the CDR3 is TGTGCCAGCAGCCATCGACAGGGGCAAGATTCACCCCTCCACTTT. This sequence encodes CASSHRQGQDSPLHF. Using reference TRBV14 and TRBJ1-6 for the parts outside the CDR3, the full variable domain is EAGVTQFPSHSVIEKGQTVTLRCDPISGHDNLYWYRRVMGKEIKFLLHFVKESKQDESGMPNNRFLAERTGGTYSTLKVQPAELEDSGVYFCASSHRQGQDSPLHFGNGTRLTVT.

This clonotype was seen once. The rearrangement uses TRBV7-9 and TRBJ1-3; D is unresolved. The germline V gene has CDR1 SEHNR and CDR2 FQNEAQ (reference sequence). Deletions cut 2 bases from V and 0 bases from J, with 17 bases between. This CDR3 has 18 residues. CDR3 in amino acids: CASSLKMTGLVSGNTIYF. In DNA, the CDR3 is TGTGCCAGCAGCTTAAAGATGACTGGGTTGGTCTCTGGAAACACCATATATTTT.

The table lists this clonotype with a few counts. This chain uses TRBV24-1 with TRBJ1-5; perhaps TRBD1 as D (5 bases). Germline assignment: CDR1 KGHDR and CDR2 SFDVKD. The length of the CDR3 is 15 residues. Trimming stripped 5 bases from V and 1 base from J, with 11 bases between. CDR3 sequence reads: CATSGQGNSNQPQHF. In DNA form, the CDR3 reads TGTGCCACCAGTGGCCAGGGAAACAGCAATCAGCCCCAGCATTTT.

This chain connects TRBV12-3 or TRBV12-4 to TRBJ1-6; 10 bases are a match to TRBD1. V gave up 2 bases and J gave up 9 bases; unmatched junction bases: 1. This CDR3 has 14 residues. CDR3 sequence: CASSLRTGGSPLHF. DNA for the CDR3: TGTGCCAGCAGTTTAAGGACAGGGGGTTCACCCCTCCACTTT.